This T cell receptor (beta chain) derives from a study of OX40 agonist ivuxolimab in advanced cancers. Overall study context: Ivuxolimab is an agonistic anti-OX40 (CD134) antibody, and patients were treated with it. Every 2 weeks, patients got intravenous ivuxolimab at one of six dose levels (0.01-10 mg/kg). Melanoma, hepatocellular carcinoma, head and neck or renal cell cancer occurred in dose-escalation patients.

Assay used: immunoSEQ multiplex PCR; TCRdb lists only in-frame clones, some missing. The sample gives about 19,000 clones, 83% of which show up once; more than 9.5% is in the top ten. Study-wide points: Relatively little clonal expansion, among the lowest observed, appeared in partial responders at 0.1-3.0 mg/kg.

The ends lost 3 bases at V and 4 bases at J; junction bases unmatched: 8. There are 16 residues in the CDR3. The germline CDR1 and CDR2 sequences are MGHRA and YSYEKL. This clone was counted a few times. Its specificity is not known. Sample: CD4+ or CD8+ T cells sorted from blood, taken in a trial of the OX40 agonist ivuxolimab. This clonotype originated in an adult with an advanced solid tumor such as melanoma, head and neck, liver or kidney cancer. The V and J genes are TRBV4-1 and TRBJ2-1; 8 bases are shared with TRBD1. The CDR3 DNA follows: TGCGCCAGCAGCCACGGCCTCCGGGACAGGTACAATGAGCAGTTCTTC. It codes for CASSHGLRDRYNEQFF.